The 17 T cell receptor beta chains given below trace back to one sample, sequenced in a study of long-term antiretroviral therapy in people with HIV. Sequencing relied on immunoSEQ assay v3.0, run at survey level. Repertoires were generated with immunoSEQ multiplex PCR, while TCRdb's copy carries only in-frame clones and drops some. The sample carries roughly 8,500 clones, around 85% recorded once. Material: unsorted PBMCs, obtained roughly 2.5 years before starting antiretroviral therapy. The receptors derive from a man aged 35 to 55 with HIV.

V is TRBV2 and J is TRBJ1-2, with D perhaps matching TRBD1 (6 bases). CDR3 size: 14 residues. V was cut by 9 bases and J by 4 bases, with 18 bases left in between. Germline values: CDR1 SNHLY, CDR2 FYNNEI. The DNA of the CDR3 is TGTGCCAGTAGGACAGCCAGAGGCCGCTATGGCTACACCTTC. Encoded protein: CASRTARGRYGYTF.

J is TRBJ1-1 and V is TRBV5-4, with TRBD1 matching over 8 bases. Unmatched junction bases numbered 12, after V lost 8 bases and J lost 6 bases. CDR1 SGHNT and CDR2 YYREEE come from the germline V gene (reference sequence). This CDR3 contains 14 residues. This CDR3 reads CASSTGERGAEAFF. The CDR3 DNA is TGTGCCAGTTCGACAGGGGAACGTGGGGCTGAAGCTTTCTTT.

A few counts support this clone. This sequence joins TRBV27 and TRBJ2-1, with 8 bases identical to TRBD1. The CDR3 runs 15 residues. The trim removed 8 bases at V and 8 bases at J, leaving 14 bases unmatched. Germline CDR1 is MNHEY and CDR2 is SMNVEV (reference sequence). The DNA for the CDR3 is TGTGCCAGCGCCTCCTACACGGGACAGGTCTATGAGCAGTTCTTC. Translated: CASASYTGQVYEQFF.

V usage is TRBV4-3 and J usage is TRBJ2-5; D unresolved. The CDR3 has 13 amino acids. Germline V gene lookup returns CDR1 LGHNA and CDR2 YSLEER. V shed 0 bases and J shed 4 bases, with 6 bases lying between them. The CDR3 coding sequence is TGCGCCAGCAGCCAAGAGATTATAGAGACCCAGTACTTC. Its protein product is CASSQEIIETQYF.

This chain links TRBV6-5 with TRBJ1-4; D remains unclear. The CDR3 has 12 amino acids. The V and J ends lost 6 bases and 2 bases respectively, with 4 bases between them. The germline CDR1 and CDR2 sequences are MNHEY and SVGAGI. As DNA, the CDR3 is TGTGCCAGCAGGCAGACTAATGAAAAACTGTTTTTT. It translates to CASRQTNEKLFF.

V usage is TRBV6-1 and J usage is TRBJ2-7; D gene ambiguous. This CDR3 region has 15 residues. Per the germline V gene, CDR1 is MNHNS and CDR2 is SASEGT. V was shortened by 4 bases and J by 0 bases, with 13 bases between the two germline ends. The CDR3 here is CASSARTVSSYEQYF. The DNA of the CDR3 is TGTGCCAGCAGTGCGCGGACCGTGAGCTCCTACGAGCAGTACTTC.

This clone is judged medium-sized. The V gene is TRBV4-3, the J gene TRBJ2-7, with D possibly being TRBD2 (6 bases). The germline CDR1 and CDR2 sequences are LGHNA and YSLEER. The CDR3 length is 14 residues. The V end lost 4 bases, the J end lost 0 bases, and 10 bases lay between the germline ends. The CDR3 loop reads CASSPDGSSYEQYF. In DNA form, the CDR3 reads TGCGCCAGCAGCCCGGACGGGAGCTCCTACGAGCAGTACTTC.

The rearrangement links TRBV28 to TRBJ2-7; TRBD2 matches at 7 bases. Germline lookup yields CDR1 MDHEN and CDR2 SYDVKM. This CDR3 is 14 amino acids long. The junction had 3 bases not matched to a gene; V was cut back by 2 bases and J by 2 bases. CDR3 sequence: CASSLTSGTYEQYF. CDR3 sequence (DNA): TGTGCCAGCAGTTTAACCAGCGGGACCTACGAGCAGTACTTC.

This chain links TRBV6-5 with TRBJ2-2; D possibly corresponds to TRBD2 (7 bases). There are 15 residues in the CDR3. V lost 6 bases and J lost 3, with 14 bases in between. From germline, CDR1 is MNHEY and CDR2 SVGAGI. This chain's CDR3 is CASRTAGADTGELFF. CDR3 in DNA: TGTGCCAGCAGAACCGCGGGGGCGGACACCGGGGAGCTGTTTTTT.

The chain couples TRBV7-2 to TRBJ1-2, with D maybe TRBD1 (6 bases). Germline CDR1 is SGHTA and CDR2 is FQGNSA. The CDR3 has 17 amino acids. V lost 5 bases and J 0 bases, leaving 19 bases between the germline ends. The CDR3 DNA follows: TGTGCCAGCAGCCACCCCTGGAGGGGGGGGACTAACTATGGCTACACCTTC. This sequence encodes CASSHPWRGGTNYGYTF.

V usage is TRBV7-2 and J usage is TRBJ2-2, with D tentatively TRBD1 (6 bases). Between the trimmed V and J ends, which lost 5 bases and 0 bases, there was a span of 10 bases. The CDR3 is made up of 15 amino acids. Germline values: CDR1 SGHTA, CDR2 FQGNSA. CDR3: CASSPGTTNTGELFF. The CDR3 DNA follows: TGTGCCAGCAGCCCCGGGACAACGAACACCGGGGAGCTGTTTTTT. The full variable domain, its missing parts supplied by reference TRBV7-2 and TRBJ2-2, is GAGVSQSPSNKVTEKGKDVELRCDPISGHTALYWYRQSLGQGLEFLIYFQGNSAPDKSGLPSDRFSAERTGGSVSTLTIQRTQQEDSAVYLCASSPGTTNTGELFFGEGSRLTVL.

The J gene is TRBJ1-6, the V gene TRBV5-1, with 7 nucleotides matching TRBD1. The CDR3 sequence is 15 residues long. J was trimmed by 5 bases and V by 5 bases; bases with no gene match: 7. CDR1 and CDR2 (germline): SGHRS, YFSETQ. The CDR3 region is CASREGAGNNSPLHF. In DNA form, the CDR3 reads TGCGCCAGCAGGGAGGGGGCTGGAAATAATTCACCCCTCCACTTT.

This chain joins TRBV7-2 and TRBJ1-1; D may be TRBD1 (5 bases). The V end was cut by 5 bases, the J end by 4 bases, with 17 bases between. Looked up from germline, CDR1 is SGHTA and CDR2 is FQGNSA. The CDR3 runs 15 residues. The CDR3: CASSSPGRGSTEAFF. The CDR3, as DNA: TGTGCCAGCAGCAGTCCGGGACGGGGGAGCACTGAAGCTTTCTTT.

This clone was seen more than once but under ten times. Its ends do not fully match the called genes, so a read error is possible. The chain joins TRBV15 to TRBJ1-5; D perhaps matches TRBD1 (6 bases). The CDR3 consists of 18 residues. Germline loops: CDR1 LNHNV, CDR2 YYDKDF (reference sequence). Here the CDR3 reads CATSRDTPGHLSNQPQHF. CDR3 nucleotide sequence: TGTGCCACCAGCCGAGACACTCCGGGACATTTGAGCAATCAGCCCCAGCATTTT.

The CDR3 DNA reads as TGCGCCAGCAGCTTGGGTGACCCACCCCTCCACTTT. Its translation is CASSLGDPPLHF. The J gene is TRBJ1-6, the V gene TRBV5-1; D not certain. Germline values: CDR1 SGHRS, CDR2 YFSETQ. The V end was cut by 0 bases, the J end by 11 bases, with 6 bases between. The CDR3 length is 12 residues.

V is TRBV15 and J is TRBJ1-6, with D possibly being TRBD1 (5 bases). The V and J ends lost 0 bases and 0 bases respectively, with 12 bases between them. The CDR3 contains 18 residues. Germline lookup yields CDR1 LNHNV and CDR2 YYDKDF (reference sequence). The CDR3 DNA reads TGTGCCACCAGCAGAGAACGGCCAGGGAGCTCCTATAATTCACCCCTCCACTTT. Translated, it gives CATSRERPGSSYNSPLHF.

This clone appeared a few times. The gene calls are TRBV6-6 and TRBJ1-6, with D possibly matching TRBD1 (6 bases). Germline loops: CDR1 MNHNY, CDR2 SVGAGI (reference sequence). This CDR3 region has 14 residues. V lost 6 bases and J 8 bases, leaving 14 bases between the germline ends. This chain's CDR3 is CASRGTGMDSPLHF. CDR3 sequence (DNA): TGTGCCAGCAGGGGAACAGGGATGGATTCACCCCTCCACTTT.